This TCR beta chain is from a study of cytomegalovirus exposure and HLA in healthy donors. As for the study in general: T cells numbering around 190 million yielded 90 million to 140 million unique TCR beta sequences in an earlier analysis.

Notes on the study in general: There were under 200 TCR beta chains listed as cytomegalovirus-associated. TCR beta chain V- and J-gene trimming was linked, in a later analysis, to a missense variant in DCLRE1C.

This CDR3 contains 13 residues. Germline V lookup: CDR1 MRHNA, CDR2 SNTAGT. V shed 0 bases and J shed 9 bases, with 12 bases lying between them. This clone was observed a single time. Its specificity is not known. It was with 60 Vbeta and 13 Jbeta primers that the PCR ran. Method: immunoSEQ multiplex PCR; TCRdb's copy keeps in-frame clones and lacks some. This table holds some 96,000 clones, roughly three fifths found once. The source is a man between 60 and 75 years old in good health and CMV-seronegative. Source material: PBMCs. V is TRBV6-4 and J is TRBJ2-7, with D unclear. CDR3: CASSDSLNSRQYF. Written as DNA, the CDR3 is TGTGCCAGCAGTGACTCGTTAAACAGCCGGCAGTACTTC.